A single sample is the source of the 5 T cell receptor beta chains below, sequenced in a study of T-cell reconstitution after alpha-beta-depleted transplantation in children. The TCRbeta library incorporated unique molecular identifiers. One entry per CDR3 protein results from TCRdb running MiXCR on the PCR reads. The data show roughly 490,000 distinct CDR3 sequences, over 10% seen once. This specimen was PBMCs, mostly from graft donor cells, taken 180 days after TCRalphabeta/CD19-depleted stem cell transplant. All receptors derive from a female patient aged 2-15 years who had a stem cell transplant for aplastic anemia, so the T cells may come from the graft donor.

This clonotype was found a few times. The chain uses TRBV7-9 and TRBJ2-3; the match to TRBD2 covers 8 bases. Losses at the gene ends were 8 bases for V and 3 bases for J; bases not matched to a gene: 13. CDR3 size: 16 residues. The germline V gene has CDR1 SEHNR and CDR2 FQNEAQ (reference sequence). The CDR3 is CASRNEAGEVTDTQYF. The CDR3 DNA follows: TGTGCCAGCCGGAACGAAGCGGGAGAGGTGACAGATACGCAGTATTTT.

This clonotype showed up just a few times. The rearrangement joins TRBV7-9 to TRBJ2-7; 10 bases are a match to TRBD1. J gave up 5 bases and V 1 base, and 8 bases lay outside the gene matches. CDR3 size: 16 residues. The germline CDR1 and CDR2 sequences are SEHNR and FQNEAQ (reference sequence). The CDR3 nucleotides read TGTGCCAGCAGCTTAGGGGTCGGGACAGGGGCCCACGAGCAGTACTTC. Amino acids: CASSLGVGTGAHEQYF.

The table lists this clonotype with a few counts. V usage is TRBV12-3 or TRBV12-4 and J usage is TRBJ2-3, with 11 bases that match TRBD2. The CDR3 contains 17 residues. J was trimmed by 2 bases and V by 2 bases; bases with no gene match: 6. CDR3 in DNA: TGTGCCAGCAGTTTACAGACTAGCGGGATCTTCACAGATACGCAGTATTTT. Its translation: CASSLQTSGIFTDTQYF.

This clonotype was detected only a few times. The V gene is TRBV7-9, the J gene TRBJ1-4; 8 nucleotides align to TRBD1. Germline V gene sequence: CDR1 SEHNR, CDR2 FQNEAQ (reference sequence). The CDR3 length is 15 residues. J lost 3 bases, V lost 1 base, and 1 base had no gene match. Here the CDR3 DNA reads TGTGCCAGCAGCTTAGAGACAGGGGCTAATGAAAAACTGTTTTTT. Amino acid sequence: CASSLETGANEKLFF.

This chain uses TRBV20-1 with TRBJ2-3; TRBD2 matches 7 bases. The CDR3 is 18 residues long. The germline CDR1 and CDR2 sequences are DFQATT and SNEGSKA (reference sequence). Trimming took 0 bases from V and 5 from J; bases not matched to a gene: 17. The CDR3 DNA sequence: TGCAGTGCTAGAGATGTCGTCCCTAACGGGAGGCCCATAGATACGCAGTATTTT. The encoded protein is CSARDVVPNGRPIDTQYF.